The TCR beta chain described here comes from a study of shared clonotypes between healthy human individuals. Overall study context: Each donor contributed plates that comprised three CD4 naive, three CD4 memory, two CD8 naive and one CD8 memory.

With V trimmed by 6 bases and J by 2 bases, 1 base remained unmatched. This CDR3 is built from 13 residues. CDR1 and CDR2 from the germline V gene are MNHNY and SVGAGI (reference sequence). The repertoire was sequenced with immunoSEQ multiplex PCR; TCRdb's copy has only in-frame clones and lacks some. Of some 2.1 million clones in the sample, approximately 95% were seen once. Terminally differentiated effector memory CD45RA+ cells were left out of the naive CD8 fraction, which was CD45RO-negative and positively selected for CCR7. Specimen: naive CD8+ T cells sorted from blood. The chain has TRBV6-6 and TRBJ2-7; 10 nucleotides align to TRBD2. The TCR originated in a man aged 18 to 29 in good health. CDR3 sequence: CASSGLAAYEQYF. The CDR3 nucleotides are TGTGCCAGCAGCGGACTAGCGGCCTACGAGCAGTACTTC.